This T cell receptor beta chain was captured by sequencing in a study of T cell responses to AZD1222 COVID-19 vaccine. Study as a whole: Investigators merged groups given second doses at roughly 4 or roughly 12 weeks.

On this clone itself: Antigen unknown.

The assay was immunoSEQ multiplex PCR, and TCRdb's table has in-frame clones only and misses some. The sample includes roughly 70,000 clones, 85% of them seen just once. V was cut by 5 bases and J by 6 bases, with 4 bases left in between. The CDR3 is made up of 11 amino acids. Germline values: CDR1 MDHEN, CDR2 SYDVKM. Broader study findings: Most donors were white British and more were female, and clonal diversity was possibly underestimated.

Sequencing used peripheral blood, obtained on day 0 of AZD1222 vaccination. This rearrangement joins TRBV28 to TRBJ1-4; D gene uncertain. This sequence was found in an adult in good health. The DNA for the CDR3 is TGTGCCAGCAGTGTGTATGAAAAACTGTTTTTT. This sequence encodes CASSVYEKLFF. Full variable domain (remainder filled in from reference TRBV28 and TRBJ1-4): DVKVTQSSRYLVKRTGEKVFLECVQDMDHENMFWYRQDPGLGLRLIYFSYDVKMKEKGDIPEGYSVSREKKERFSLILESASTNQTSMYLCASSVYEKLFFGSGTQLSVL.